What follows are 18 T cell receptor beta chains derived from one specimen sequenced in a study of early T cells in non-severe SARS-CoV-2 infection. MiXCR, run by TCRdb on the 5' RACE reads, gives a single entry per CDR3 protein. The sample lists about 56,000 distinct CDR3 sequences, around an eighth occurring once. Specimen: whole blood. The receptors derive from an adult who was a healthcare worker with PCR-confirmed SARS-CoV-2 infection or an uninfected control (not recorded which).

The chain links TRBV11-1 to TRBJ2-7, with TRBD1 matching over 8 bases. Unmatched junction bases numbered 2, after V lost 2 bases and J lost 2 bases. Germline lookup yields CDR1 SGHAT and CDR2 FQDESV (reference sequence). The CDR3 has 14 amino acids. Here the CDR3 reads CASSLNRGTYEQYF. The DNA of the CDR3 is TGTGCCAGCAGCTTAAACAGGGGGACCTACGAGCAGTACTTC. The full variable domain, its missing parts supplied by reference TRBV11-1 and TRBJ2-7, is EAEVAQSPRYKITEKSQAVAFWCDPISGHATLYWYRQILGQGPELLVQFQDESVVDDSQLPKDRFSAERLKGVDSTLKIQPAELGDSAMYLCASSLNRGTYEQYFGPGTRLTVT.

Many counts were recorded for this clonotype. The CDR3 coding sequence is TGTGCCAGCAGCTCAACGGATTTAGGGGAGTTCTTC. This sequence encodes CASSSTDLGEFF. V is TRBV7-9 and J is TRBJ2-1, with a tentative D call TRBD1 (5 bases). Germline loops: CDR1 SEHNR, CDR2 FQNEAQ (reference sequence). The CDR3 contains 12 residues. The ends were cut back, 4 bases at V and 14 bases at J, with 15 bases in the middle.

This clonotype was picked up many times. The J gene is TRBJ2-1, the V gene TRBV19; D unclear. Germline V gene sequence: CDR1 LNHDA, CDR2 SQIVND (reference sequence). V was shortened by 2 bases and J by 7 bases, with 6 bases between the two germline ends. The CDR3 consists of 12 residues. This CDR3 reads CASSILGNEQFF. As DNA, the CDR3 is TGTGCCAGTAGTATACTGGGGAATGAGCAGTTCTTC.

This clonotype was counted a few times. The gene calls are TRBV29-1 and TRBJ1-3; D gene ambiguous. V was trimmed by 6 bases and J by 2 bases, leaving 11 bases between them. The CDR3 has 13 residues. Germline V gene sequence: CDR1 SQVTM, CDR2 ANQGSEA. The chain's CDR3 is CSVKALTGNTIYF. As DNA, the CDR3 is TGCAGCGTCAAAGCCCTCACTGGAAACACCATATATTTT.

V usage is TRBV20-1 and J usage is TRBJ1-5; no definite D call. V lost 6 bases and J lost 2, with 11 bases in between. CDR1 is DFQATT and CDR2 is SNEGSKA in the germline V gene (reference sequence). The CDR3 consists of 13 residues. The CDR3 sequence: CSAGGDGNQPQHF. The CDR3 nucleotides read TGCAGTGCAGGCGGCGATGGCAATCAGCCCCAGCATTTT.

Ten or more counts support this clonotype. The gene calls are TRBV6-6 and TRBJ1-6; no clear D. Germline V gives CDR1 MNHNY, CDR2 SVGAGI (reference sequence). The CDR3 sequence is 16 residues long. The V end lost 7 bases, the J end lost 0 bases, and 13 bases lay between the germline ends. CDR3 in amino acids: CASTQVGSSYNSPLHF. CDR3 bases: TGTGCCAGCACCCAAGTGGGGAGCTCCTATAATTCACCCCTCCACTTT.

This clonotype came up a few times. The CDR3 coding sequence is TGTGCCAGCAGTTTTTCAGGGGGGATGGCTTTCTTT. Protein: CASSFSGGMAFF. V usage is TRBV28 and J usage is TRBJ1-1, with 7 bases lining up with TRBD1. This CDR3 is 12 amino acids long. V was clipped by 3 bases and J by 11 bases; unmatched bases: 6. CDR1 is MDHEN and CDR2 is SYDVKM in the germline V gene.

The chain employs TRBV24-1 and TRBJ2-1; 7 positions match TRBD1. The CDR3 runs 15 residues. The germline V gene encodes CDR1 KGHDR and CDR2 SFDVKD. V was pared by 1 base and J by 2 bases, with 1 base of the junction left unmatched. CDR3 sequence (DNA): TGTGCCACCAGTGATTTTAGGGGGCCCTACAATGAGCAGTTCTTC. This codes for CATSDFRGPYNEQFF.

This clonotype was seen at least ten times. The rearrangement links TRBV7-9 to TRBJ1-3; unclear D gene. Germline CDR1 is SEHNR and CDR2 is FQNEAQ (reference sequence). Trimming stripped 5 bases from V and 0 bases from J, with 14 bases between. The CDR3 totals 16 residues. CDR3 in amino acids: CASSPTGIISGNTIYF. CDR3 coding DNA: TGTGCCAGCAGCCCCACCGGGATAATCTCTGGAAACACCATATATTTT.

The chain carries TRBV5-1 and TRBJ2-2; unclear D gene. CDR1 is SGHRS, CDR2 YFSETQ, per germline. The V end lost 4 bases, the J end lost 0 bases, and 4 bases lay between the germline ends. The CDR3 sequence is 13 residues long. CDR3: CASSGTNTGELFF. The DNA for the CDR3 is TGCGCCAGCAGCGGAACGAACACCGGGGAGCTGTTTTTT.

The CDR3 loop is CASSSPGLAGDYEQYF. The CDR3 bases are TGTGCCAGCAGCTCACCCGGACTAGCGGGGGACTACGAGCAGTACTTC. The gene calls are TRBV11-2 and TRBJ2-7; 13 nucleotides align to TRBD2. The CDR3 length is 16 residues. The junction had 6 bases not matched to a gene; V was cut back by 4 bases and J by 3 bases. Germline V gene sequence: CDR1 SGHAT, CDR2 FQNNGV.

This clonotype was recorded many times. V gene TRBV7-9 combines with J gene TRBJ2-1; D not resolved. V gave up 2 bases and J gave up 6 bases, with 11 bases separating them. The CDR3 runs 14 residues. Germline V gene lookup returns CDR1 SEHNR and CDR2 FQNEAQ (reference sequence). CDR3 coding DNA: TGTGCCAGCAGCTTATCAACGTCGACCAATGAGCAGTTCTTC. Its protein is CASSLSTSTNEQFF.

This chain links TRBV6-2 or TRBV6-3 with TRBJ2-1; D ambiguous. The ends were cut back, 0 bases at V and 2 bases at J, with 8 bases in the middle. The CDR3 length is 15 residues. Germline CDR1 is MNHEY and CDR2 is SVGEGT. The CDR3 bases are TGTGCCAGCAGTTACTCCCGGAAAGCCTACAATGAGCAGTTCTTC. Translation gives CASSYSRKAYNEQFF.

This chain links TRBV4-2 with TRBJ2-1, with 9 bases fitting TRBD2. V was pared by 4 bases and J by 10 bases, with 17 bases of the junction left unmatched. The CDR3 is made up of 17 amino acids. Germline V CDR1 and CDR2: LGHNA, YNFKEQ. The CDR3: CASSLPGERGASSEQFF. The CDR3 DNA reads TGTGCCAGCAGCCTCCCGGGGGAGCGGGGGGCGTCCTCGGAGCAGTTCTTC.

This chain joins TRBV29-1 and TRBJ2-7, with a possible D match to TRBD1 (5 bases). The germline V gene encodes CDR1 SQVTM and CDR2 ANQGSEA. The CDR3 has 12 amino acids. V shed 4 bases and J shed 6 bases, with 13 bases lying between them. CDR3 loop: CSVGQGEAEQYF. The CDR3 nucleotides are TGCAGCGTTGGCCAGGGTGAGGCCGAGCAGTACTTC.

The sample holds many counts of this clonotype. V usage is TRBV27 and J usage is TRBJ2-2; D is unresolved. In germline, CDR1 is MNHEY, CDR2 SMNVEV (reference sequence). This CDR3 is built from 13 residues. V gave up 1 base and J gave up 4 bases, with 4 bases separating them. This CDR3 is CASSLFITGELFF. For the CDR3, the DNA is TGTGCCAGCAGTTTATTTATCACCGGGGAGCTGTTTTTT.

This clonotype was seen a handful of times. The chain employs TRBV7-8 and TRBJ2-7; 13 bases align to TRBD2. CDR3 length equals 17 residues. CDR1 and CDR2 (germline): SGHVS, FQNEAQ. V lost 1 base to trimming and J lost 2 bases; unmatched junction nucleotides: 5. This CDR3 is CASSLGSGLAGTYEQYF. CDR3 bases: TGTGCCAGCAGCTTAGGGTCGGGACTAGCGGGAACCTACGAGCAGTACTTC.

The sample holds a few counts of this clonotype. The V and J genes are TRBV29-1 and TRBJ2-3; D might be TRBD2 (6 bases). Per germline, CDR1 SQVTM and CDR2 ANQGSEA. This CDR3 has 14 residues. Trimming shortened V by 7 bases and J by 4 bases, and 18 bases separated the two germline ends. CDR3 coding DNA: TGCAGCGCAAGATCCGGGACTGGCTCAGATACGCAGTATTTT. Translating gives CSARSGTGSDTQYF.